The 10 T cell receptor beta chains reported below all come from one sample, sequenced in a study of cytomegalovirus exposure and HLA in healthy donors. The data were produced by immunoSEQ multiplex PCR, yet TCRdb's version contains in-frame clones alone and is incomplete. Here the sample spans tens of thousands of clones, about 94% being singletons. The specimen sequenced was PBMCs. Receptors originate from a man in his late teens or twenties in good health and CMV-seropositive.

The chain links TRBV10-1 to TRBJ2-5; no reliable D call. The germline CDR1 and CDR2 sequences are WNHNN and SYGVQD (reference sequence). Trimming shortened V by 5 bases and J by 4 bases, and 11 bases separated the two germline ends. This CDR3 is built from 13 residues. CDR3 nucleotides: TGCGCCAGCAGTCCTCGGGTGGGAGAGACCCAGTACTTC. Protein product: CASSPRVGETQYF.

CDR3 bases: TGTGCCAGCAGTGAAAACAGGCCCTACGAGCAGTACTTC. Translated, it gives CASSENRPYEQYF. J is TRBJ2-7 and V is TRBV6-1, with D possibly being TRBD1 (5 bases). The length of the CDR3 is 13 residues. Trimming removed 2 bases at V and 2 bases at J, with 7 bases between. The germline V gene has CDR1 MNHNS and CDR2 SASEGT.

This chain links TRBV6-5 with TRBJ2-7, with 8 bases fitting TRBD1. This CDR3 is built from 14 residues. CDR1 MNHEY and CDR2 SVGAGI come from the germline V gene. Unmatched junction bases numbered 5, after V lost 1 base and J lost 6 bases. CDR3 coding DNA: TGTGCCAGCAGTTACTTGGGACAGGTCGGCGAGCAGTACTTC. This encodes CASSYLGQVGEQYF.

V and J are TRBV29-1 and TRBJ2-2, with TRBD1 identical over 8 bases. V trimming: 3 bases; J trimming: 7 bases; junction bases outside the gene matches: 10. The CDR3 length is 15 residues. From germline, CDR1 is SQVTM and CDR2 ANQGSEA. As DNA, the CDR3 is TGCAGCGTTGACGCGGGGCAGGGGGCCATCGGGGAGCTGTTTTTT. This gives the protein CSVDAGQGAIGELFF.

The V gene is TRBV7-3, the J gene TRBJ2-7; D possibly corresponds to TRBD1 (6 bases). The V gene's germline CDR1 is SGHTA and CDR2 FQGTGA. CDR3 size: 15 residues. V shed 2 bases and J shed 4 bases, with 15 bases lying between them. CDR3: CASSLGSTGRYEQYF. The CDR3 DNA is TGTGCCAGCAGCTTAGGCTCGACAGGACGTTACGAGCAGTACTTC.

This chain connects TRBV7-9 to TRBJ2-1; maybe TRBD2 (7 bases). The germline gives CDR1 SEHNR, CDR2 FQNEAQ (reference sequence). The CDR3 totals 16 residues. V shed 7 bases and J shed 5 bases, with 21 bases lying between them. For the CDR3, the DNA is TGTGCCAGCATCCGCTCCGGGGGGCCGGGCGACAATGAGCAGTTCTTC. Protein product: CASIRSGGPGDNEQFF. Full variable domain (missing parts from reference TRBV7-9 and TRBJ2-1): DTGVSQNPRHKITKRGQNVTFRCDPISEHNRLYWYRQTLGQGPEFLTYFQNEAQLEKSRLLSDRFSAERPKGSFSTLEIQRTEQGDSAMYLCASIRSGGPGDNEQFFGPGTRLTVL.

The J gene is TRBJ2-2, the V gene TRBV7-2; D uncertain. Trimming took 4 bases from V and 3 from J, leaving 3 bases between them. The CDR3 is 12 amino acids. Germline V gene data show CDR1 as SGHTA and CDR2 as FQGNSA. CDR3 sequence: CASSSDTGELFF. The CDR3 coding sequence is TGTGCCAGCAGCTCGGACACCGGGGAGCTGTTTTTT.

The rearrangement joins TRBV5-4 to TRBJ2-7; 7 nucleotides match TRBD1. Germline CDR1 and CDR2: SGHNT and YYREEE (reference sequence). The V segment lost 4 bases and the J segment 6 bases; nucleotides outside the gene matches: 10. CDR3 length equals 14 residues. The CDR3, as DNA: TGTGCCAGCAGCCCAAAACCCGCAGGGGGCGAGCAGTACTTC. Residues: CASSPKPAGGEQYF.

The genes are TRBV30 and TRBJ2-2; D unresolved. V lost 4 bases to trimming and J lost 6 bases, with 6 bases between them. This CDR3 has 11 residues. Germline V gene sequence: CDR1 GTSNPN, CDR2 SVGIG (reference sequence). The DNA of the CDR3 is TGTGCCTGGACTCAGGCCGGGGAGCTGTTTTTT. Its protein product is CAWTQAGELFF.

This clone was detected only once. The chain uses TRBV7-9 and TRBJ2-7; D call uncertain. The CDR3 runs to 14 residues. V was trimmed by 2 bases and J by 0 bases, leaving 8 bases between them. Per germline, CDR1 SEHNR and CDR2 FQNEAQ (reference sequence). The CDR3 sequence is CASSLTSYSYEQYF. CDR3 sequence (DNA): TGTGCCAGCAGCTTAACATCTTACTCCTACGAGCAGTACTTC.